The 10 T cell receptor beta chains given below trace back to one sample, sequenced in a study of sequential checkpoint blockade in melanoma. Treatment defined: randomized to nivolumab then ipilimumab (arm A) or the reverse (arm B). Clones were read by immunoSEQ multiplex PCR, and TCRdb kept only the in-frame ones, dropping some. The sample carries about 6,000 clones, around a fifth recorded once. The specimen was tumor tissue (inferred from file names), collected from a patient given nivolumab and ipilimumab in sequence. The receptors stem from a human donor with melanoma.

The chain recombines TRBV29-1 with TRBJ2-2; D not resolved. CDR3 length: 12 residues. The V end was cut by 4 bases, the J end by 3 bases, with 6 bases between. Germline loops: CDR1 SQVTM, CDR2 ANQGSEA. CDR3 amino acids: CSVGRDTGELFF. CDR3 bases: TGCAGCGTTGGCAGAGACACCGGGGAGCTGTTTTTT.

In this sample, this clone is large. The V call is TRBV18, the J call TRBJ2-3; D possibly corresponds to TRBD2 (5 bases). The CDR3 sequence is 16 residues long. CDR1 is KGHSH, CDR2 LQKENI, per germline. Trimming cost V 3 bases and J 1 base, with 14 bases left between them. DNA for the CDR3: TGTGCCAGCTCACCGGAGGTTCTGGTTGGCACAGATACGCAGTATTTT. Residues: CASSPEVLVGTDTQYF.

V gene TRBV19 combines with J gene TRBJ1-5; 9 nucleotides line up with TRBD1. The V gene's germline CDR1 is LNHDA and CDR2 SQIVND (reference sequence). Losses at the gene ends were 6 bases for V and 6 bases for J; bases not matched to a gene: 12. This CDR3 region has 16 residues. DNA for the CDR3: TGTGCCAGTAGCCAATACCGGGACAGGGAAAGTCAGCCCCAGCATTTT. This codes for CASSQYRDRESQPQHF.

This clone was observed many times. This chain connects TRBV12-5 to TRBJ1-2; 7 bases match TRBD1. The CDR3 consists of 13 residues. Germline V gives CDR1 LGHNT, CDR2 FRNRAP. The CDR3, as DNA: TGTGCCACCAGGGACAGCACTAACTATGGCTACACCTTC. Amino acids: CATRDSTNYGYTF.

The chain links TRBV29-1 to TRBJ2-7; either TRBD1 or TRBD2 may fit D (5 bases each). CDR1 SQVTM and CDR2 ANQGSEA come from the germline V gene. The CDR3 loop spans 14 amino acids. Trimming cost V 6 bases and J 0 bases, with 15 bases left between them. CDR3 nucleotides: TGCAGCGTGAGGGGTACAGAACTCTCCTACGAGCAGTACTTC. It yields the protein CSVRGTELSYEQYF.

The V gene is TRBV11-3, the J gene TRBJ1-1; D is ambiguous. The CDR3 runs to 15 residues. Trimming shortened V by 4 bases and J by 1 base, and 13 bases separated the two germline ends. Germline V gene data show CDR1 as SGHNT and CDR2 as YENEEA. CDR3 sequence (DNA): TGTGCCAGCAGCTCCTCGAGGGCCACGAACACTGAAGCTTTCTTT. Protein sequence: CASSSSRATNTEAFF.

This clone was counted ten times or more. The chain's CDR3 is CASSSGDRGRSGANVLTF. The CDR3, as DNA: TGTGCCAGCAGCTCGGGGGACAGGGGCCGCTCTGGGGCCAACGTCCTGACTTTC. V is TRBV11-3 and J is TRBJ2-6; 10 bases match TRBD1. After removal of 4 bases from V and 0 bases from J, the junction contained 6 bases not matched to a gene. This CDR3 is built from 18 residues. The V gene's germline CDR1 is SGHNT and CDR2 YENEEA.

This clone was seen only a few times. The chain employs TRBV6-8 and TRBJ2-1; D is perhaps TRBD2 (6 bases). V lost 0 bases to trimming and J lost 3 bases, with 15 bases between them. The CDR3 is 17 amino acids. The V gene's germline CDR1 is MNHGY and CDR2 SAAAGT. The CDR3 sequence is CASSYSLAGTLYNEQFF. Here the CDR3 DNA reads TGTGCCAGCAGTTACTCCTTGGCGGGGACCCTCTACAATGAGCAGTTCTTC.

This clone appeared a few times. The chain uses TRBV11-3 and TRBJ1-1; the D is unclear. V lost 1 base and J lost 5, with 11 bases in between. The CDR3 is made up of 14 amino acids. Per germline, CDR1 SGHNT and CDR2 YENEEA. The CDR3 nucleotides are TGTGCCAGCAGCTTAGGGGGTAGGGTGACTGAAGCTTTCTTT. It translates to CASSLGGRVTEAFF.

This clone was detected a few times. This chain connects TRBV2 to TRBJ1-1, with TRBD1 matching 9 bases. J lost 6 bases, V lost 10 bases, and 15 bases had no gene match. CDR3 length: 15 residues. CDR1 SNHLY and CDR2 FYNNEI come from the germline V gene. In nucleotides, the CDR3 is TGTGCCATCCGGGACAGGGTGCGCGGGAAGCCTGAAGCTTTCTTT. It specifies CAIRDRVRGKPEAFF.